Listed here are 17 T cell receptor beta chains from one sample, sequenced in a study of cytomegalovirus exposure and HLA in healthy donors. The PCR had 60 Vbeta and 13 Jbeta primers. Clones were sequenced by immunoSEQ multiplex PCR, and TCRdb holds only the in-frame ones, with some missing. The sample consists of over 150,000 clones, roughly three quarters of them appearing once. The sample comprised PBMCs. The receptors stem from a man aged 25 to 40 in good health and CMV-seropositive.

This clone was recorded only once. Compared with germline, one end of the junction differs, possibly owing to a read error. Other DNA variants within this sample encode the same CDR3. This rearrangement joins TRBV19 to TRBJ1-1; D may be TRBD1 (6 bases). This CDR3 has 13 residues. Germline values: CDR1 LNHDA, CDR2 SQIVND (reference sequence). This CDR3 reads CASTHRANTEAFF. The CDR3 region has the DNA TGTGCCAGTACCCACAGGGCGAACACTGAAGCCTTCTTT.

The CDR3 protein is CASSLATVYTDTQYF. In nucleotides, the CDR3 is TGCGCCAGCAGCTTGGCCACGGTCTACACAGATACGCAGTATTTT. The chain carries TRBV5-1 and TRBJ2-3; D is uncertain. Trimming removed 0 bases from V and 2 bases from J, with 10 bases in between. The germline V gene has CDR1 SGHRS and CDR2 YFSETQ. CDR3 length equals 15 residues.

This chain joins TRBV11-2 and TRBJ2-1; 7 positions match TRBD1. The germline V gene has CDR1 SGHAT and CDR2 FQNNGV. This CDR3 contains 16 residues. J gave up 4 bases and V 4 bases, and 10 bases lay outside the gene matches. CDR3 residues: CASSSRTGGDYNEQFF. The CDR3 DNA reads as TGTGCCAGCAGCTCCCGGACAGGTGGGGATTACAATGAGCAGTTCTTC.

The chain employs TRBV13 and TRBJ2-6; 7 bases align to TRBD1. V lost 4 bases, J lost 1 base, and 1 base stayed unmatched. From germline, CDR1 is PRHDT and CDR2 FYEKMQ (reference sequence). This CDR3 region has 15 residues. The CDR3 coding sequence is TGTGCCAGCAGCTCCAGGGGGTCTGGGGCCAACGTCCTGACTTTC. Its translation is CASSSRGSGANVLTF.

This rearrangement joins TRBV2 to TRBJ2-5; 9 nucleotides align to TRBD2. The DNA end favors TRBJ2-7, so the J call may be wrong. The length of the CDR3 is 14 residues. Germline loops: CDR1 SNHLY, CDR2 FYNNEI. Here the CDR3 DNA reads TGTGCCAGCATGAGTAGCGGGAGTTCCTACGAGCAGTACTTC. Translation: CASMSSGSSYEQYF.

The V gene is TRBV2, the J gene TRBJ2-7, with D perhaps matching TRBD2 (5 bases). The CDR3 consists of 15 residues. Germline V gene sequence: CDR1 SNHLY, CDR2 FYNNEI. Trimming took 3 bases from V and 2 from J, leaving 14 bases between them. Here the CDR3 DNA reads TGTGCCAGCAGTGAGGAGGTGGTGTCTACCTACGAGCAGTACTTC. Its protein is CASSEEVVSTYEQYF.

CDR3 nucleotide sequence: TGCGCCAGCAGCTTGGCGGGGGTCGATGAGCAGTTCTTC. This translates into CASSLAGVDEQFF. V and J are TRBV5-1 and TRBJ2-1; a possible D gene is TRBD2 (6 bases). Germline V CDR1 and CDR2: SGHRS, YFSETQ. With 0 bases removed from V and 8 bases from J, the gap between germline ends came to 9 bases. The CDR3 contains 13 residues.

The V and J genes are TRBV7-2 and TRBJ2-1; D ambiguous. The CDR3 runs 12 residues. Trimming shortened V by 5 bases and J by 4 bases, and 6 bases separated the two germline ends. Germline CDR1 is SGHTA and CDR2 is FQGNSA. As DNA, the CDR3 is TGTGCCAGCAGCCAACGGTACAATGAGCAGTTCTTC. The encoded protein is CASSQRYNEQFF.

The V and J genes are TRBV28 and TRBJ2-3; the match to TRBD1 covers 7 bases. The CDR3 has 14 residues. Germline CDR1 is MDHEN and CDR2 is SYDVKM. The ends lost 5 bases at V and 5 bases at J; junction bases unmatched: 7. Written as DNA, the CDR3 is TGTGCCAGCAGTACCAGACAGGGAAGAGATACGCAGTATTTT. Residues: CASSTRQGRDTQYF.

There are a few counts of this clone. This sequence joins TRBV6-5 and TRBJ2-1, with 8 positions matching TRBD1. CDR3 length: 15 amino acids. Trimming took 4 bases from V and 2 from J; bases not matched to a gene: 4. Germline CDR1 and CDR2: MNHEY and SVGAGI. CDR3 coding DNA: TGTGCCAGCAGTTTGGCAGGGGGCCCCTACAATGAGCAGTTCTTC. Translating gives CASSLAGGPYNEQFF.

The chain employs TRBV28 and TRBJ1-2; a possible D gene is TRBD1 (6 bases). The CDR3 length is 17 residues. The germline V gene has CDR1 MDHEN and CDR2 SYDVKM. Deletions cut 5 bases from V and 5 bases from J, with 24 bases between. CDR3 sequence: CASSPQGQHSASYGYTF. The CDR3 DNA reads TGTGCCAGCAGTCCCCAAGGACAGCATTCCGCCTCATATGGCTACACCTTC.

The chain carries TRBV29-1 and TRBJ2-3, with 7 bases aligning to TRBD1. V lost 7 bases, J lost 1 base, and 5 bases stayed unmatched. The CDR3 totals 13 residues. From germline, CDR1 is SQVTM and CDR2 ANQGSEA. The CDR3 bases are TGCAGCGGGACAGGTAGGGGCACAGATACGCAGTATTTT. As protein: CSGTGRGTDTQYF.

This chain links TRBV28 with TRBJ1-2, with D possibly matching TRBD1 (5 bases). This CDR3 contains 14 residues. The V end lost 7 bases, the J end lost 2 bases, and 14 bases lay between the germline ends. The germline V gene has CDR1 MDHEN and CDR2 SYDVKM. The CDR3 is CASIGAGQNYGYTF. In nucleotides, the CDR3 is TGTGCCAGCATAGGAGCGGGGCAAAACTATGGCTACACCTTC.

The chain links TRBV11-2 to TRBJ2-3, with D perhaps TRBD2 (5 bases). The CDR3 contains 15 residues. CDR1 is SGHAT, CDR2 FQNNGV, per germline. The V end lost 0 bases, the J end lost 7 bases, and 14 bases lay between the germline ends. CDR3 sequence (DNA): TGTGCCAGCAGCTTAGAATCCGGGGATCAGTATACGCAGTATTTT. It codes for CASSLESGDQYTQYF. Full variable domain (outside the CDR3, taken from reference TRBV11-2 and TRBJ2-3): EAGVAQSPRYKIIEKRQSVAFWCNPISGHATLYWYQQILGQGPKLLIQFQNNGVVDDSQLPKDRFSAERLKGVDSTLKIQPAKLEDSAVYLCASSLESGDQYTQYFGPGTRLTVL.

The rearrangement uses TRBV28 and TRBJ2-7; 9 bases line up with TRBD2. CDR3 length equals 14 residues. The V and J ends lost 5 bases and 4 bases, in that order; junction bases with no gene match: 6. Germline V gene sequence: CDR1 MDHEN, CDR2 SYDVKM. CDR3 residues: CASSTGTSMYEQYF. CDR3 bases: TGTGCCAGCAGTACCGGGACTAGCATGTACGAGCAGTACTTC. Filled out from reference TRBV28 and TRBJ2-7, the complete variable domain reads DVKVTQSSRYLVKRTGEKVFLECVQDMDHENMFWYRQDPGLGLRLIYFSYDVKMKEKGDIPEGYSVSREKKERFSLILESASTNQTSMYLCASSTGTSMYEQYFGPGTRLTVT.

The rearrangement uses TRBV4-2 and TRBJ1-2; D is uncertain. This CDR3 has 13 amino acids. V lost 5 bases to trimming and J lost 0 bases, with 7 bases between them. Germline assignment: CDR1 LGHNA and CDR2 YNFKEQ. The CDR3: CASSSPANYGYTF. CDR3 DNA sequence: TGTGCCAGCAGCTCCCCAGCTAACTATGGCTACACCTTC.

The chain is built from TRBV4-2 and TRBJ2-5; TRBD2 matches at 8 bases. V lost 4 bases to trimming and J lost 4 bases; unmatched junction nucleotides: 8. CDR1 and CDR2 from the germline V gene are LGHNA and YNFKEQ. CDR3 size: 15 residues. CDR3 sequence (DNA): TGTGCCAGCAGCCTAGGACTAGCTGAAGGAGAGACCCAGTACTTC. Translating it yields CASSLGLAEGETQYF.